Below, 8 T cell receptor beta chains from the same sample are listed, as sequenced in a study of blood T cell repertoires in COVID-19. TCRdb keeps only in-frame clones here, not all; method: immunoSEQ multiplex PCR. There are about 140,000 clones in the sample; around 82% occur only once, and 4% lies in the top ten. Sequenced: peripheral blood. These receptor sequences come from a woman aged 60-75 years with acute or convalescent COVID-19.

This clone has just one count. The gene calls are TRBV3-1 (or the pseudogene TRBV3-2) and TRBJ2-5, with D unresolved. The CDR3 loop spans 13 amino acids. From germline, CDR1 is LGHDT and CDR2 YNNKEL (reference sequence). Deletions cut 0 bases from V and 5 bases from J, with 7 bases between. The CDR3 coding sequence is TGTGCCAGCAGCCAAGATTCGCGGGAGACCCAGTACTTC. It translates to CASSQDSRETQYF.

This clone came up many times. The CDR3, as DNA: TGTGCCAGCAGTTCGCAGGACATCTATGGCTACACCTTC. Translated: CASSSQDIYGYTF. The chain couples TRBV2 to TRBJ1-2; D perhaps matches TRBD1 (5 bases). Germline CDR1 and CDR2: SNHLY and FYNNEI. Trimming shortened V by 5 bases and J by 4 bases, and 11 bases separated the two germline ends. This CDR3 is built from 13 residues.

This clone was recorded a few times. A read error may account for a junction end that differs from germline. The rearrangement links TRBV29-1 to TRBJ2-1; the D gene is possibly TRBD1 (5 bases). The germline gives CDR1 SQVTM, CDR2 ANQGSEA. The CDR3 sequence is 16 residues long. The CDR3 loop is CSVEGPVRATYNEQFF. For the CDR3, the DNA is TGCAGCGTAGAAGGCCCAGTCAGGGCTACTTACAATGAGCAGTTCTTC.

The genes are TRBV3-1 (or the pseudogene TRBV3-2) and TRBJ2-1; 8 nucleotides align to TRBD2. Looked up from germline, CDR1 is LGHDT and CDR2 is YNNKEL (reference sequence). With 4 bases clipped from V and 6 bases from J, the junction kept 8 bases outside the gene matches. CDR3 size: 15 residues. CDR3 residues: CASSLPFSGINEQFF. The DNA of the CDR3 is TGTGCCAGCAGCCTCCCTTTTAGCGGGATCAATGAGCAGTTCTTC.

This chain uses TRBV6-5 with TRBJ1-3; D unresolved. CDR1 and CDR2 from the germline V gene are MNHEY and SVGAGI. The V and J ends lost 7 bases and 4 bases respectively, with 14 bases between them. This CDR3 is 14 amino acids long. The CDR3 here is CASNNRRPGNTIYF. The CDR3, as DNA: TGTGCCAGCAATAACCGGCGGCCGGGAAACACCATATATTTT.

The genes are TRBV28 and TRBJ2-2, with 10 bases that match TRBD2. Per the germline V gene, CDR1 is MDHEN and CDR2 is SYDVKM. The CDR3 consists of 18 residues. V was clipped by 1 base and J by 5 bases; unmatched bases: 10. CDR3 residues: CASSLSHGLAGGTGELFF. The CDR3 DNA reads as TGTGCCAGCAGTTTATCCCACGGATTAGCGGGAGGAACCGGGGAGCTGTTTTTT.

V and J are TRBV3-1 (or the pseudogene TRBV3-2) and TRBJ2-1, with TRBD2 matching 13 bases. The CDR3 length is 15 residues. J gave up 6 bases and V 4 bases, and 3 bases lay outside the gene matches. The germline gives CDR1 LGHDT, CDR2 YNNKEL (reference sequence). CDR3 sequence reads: CASSLGLAGPNEQFF. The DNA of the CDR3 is TGTGCCAGCAGCCTGGGACTAGCGGGACCCAATGAGCAGTTCTTC.

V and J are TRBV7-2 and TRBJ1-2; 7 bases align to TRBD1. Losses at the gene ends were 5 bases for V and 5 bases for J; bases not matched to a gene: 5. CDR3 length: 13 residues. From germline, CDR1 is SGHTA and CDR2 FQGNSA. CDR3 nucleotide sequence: TGTGCCAGCAGCCCCGGGACAGAGTATGGCTACACCTTC. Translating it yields CASSPGTEYGYTF.